The 27 T cell receptor beta chains reported below all come from one sample, sequenced in a study of neurological immune-mediated disorders. Indicated time point: longitudinal time-point 1 (baseline). A single record per CDR3 protein comes from TCRdb applying MiXCR to the 5' RACE reads. The data show approximately 46,000 distinct CDR3 sequences, about 9% seen once. Source material: PBMCs. These receptor sequences come from a woman aged 40 to 50 in good health.

This clonotype came up many times. The chain combines TRBV5-1 with TRBJ2-3, with a tentative D call TRBD2 (6 bases). The CDR3 contains 15 residues. Trimming took off 3 bases at V and 5 bases at J, with 16 bases between the two ends. CDR1 is SGHRS and CDR2 is YFSETQ in the germline V gene. CDR3 residues: CASSSRGTGGDTQYF. The CDR3 DNA reads TGCGCCAGCAGCTCACGGGGGACCGGTGGAGATACGCAGTATTTT.

At least ten counts were recorded for this clonotype. The V gene is TRBV12-3 or TRBV12-4, the J gene TRBJ2-3; D gene uncertain. The CDR3 contains 14 residues. The ends were cut back, 2 bases at V and 3 bases at J, with 9 bases in the middle. CDR3 protein: CASSLMAETDTQYF. CDR3 DNA sequence: TGTGCCAGCAGTTTAATGGCGGAGACAGATACGCAGTATTTT.

Many counts were recorded for this clonotype. The J gene is TRBJ1-2, the V gene TRBV5-5, with a tentative D call TRBD1 (6 bases). The CDR3 loop spans 12 amino acids. Between the trimmed V and J ends, which lost 5 bases and 5 bases, there was a span of 10 bases. Per the germline V gene, CDR1 is SGHKS and CDR2 is YYEKEE (reference sequence). The CDR3 DNA reads as TGTGCCAGCAGTATGACAGGTTATGGCTACACCTTC. Translated: CASSMTGYGYTF. The full variable domain, with the rest looked up from reference TRBV5-5 and TRBJ1-2, is DAGVTQSPTHLIKTRGQQVTLRCSPISGHKSVSWYQQVLGQGPQFIFQYYEKEERGRGNFPDRFSARQFPNYSSELNVNALLLGDSALYLCASSMTGYGYTFGSGTRLTVV.

Many counts were recorded for this clonotype. This rearrangement joins TRBV30 to TRBJ2-1; 10 nucleotides match TRBD2. After removal of 0 bases from V and 7 bases from J, the junction contained 9 bases not matched to a gene. This CDR3 is built from 16 residues. Germline assignment: CDR1 GTSNPN and CDR2 SVGIG (reference sequence). CDR3 protein: CAWSVTAGGPRNEQFF. The CDR3 DNA is TGTGCCTGGAGTGTAACAGCGGGAGGGCCCCGGAATGAGCAGTTCTTC.

This clonotype was found many times. This chain connects TRBV20-1 to TRBJ2-3; no definite D call. CDR1 DFQATT and CDR2 SNEGSKA come from the germline V gene (reference sequence). The germline V and J ends were trimmed by 5 bases and 0 bases, with 9 bases remaining between them. This CDR3 is 13 amino acids long. The CDR3, as DNA: TGCAGTGCTGATGGACCGAGCACAGATACGCAGTATTTT. As protein: CSADGPSTDTQYF.

This clonotype was counted ten times or more. The rearrangement links TRBV7-9 to TRBJ2-3; D call uncertain. The CDR3 spans 12 residues. In germline, CDR1 is SEHNR, CDR2 FQNEAQ (reference sequence). Trimming left V 5 bases short and J 2 bases short, with 5 bases between. The CDR3 is CASSASTDTQYF. The CDR3 nucleotides are TGTGCCAGCAGCGCGTCCACAGATACGCAGTATTTT.

This clonotype was counted ten times or more. The chain recombines TRBV5-6 with TRBJ2-2; D gene uncertain. There are 16 residues in the CDR3. Trimming shortened V by 3 bases and J by 0 bases, and 12 bases separated the two germline ends. Germline CDR1 is SGHDT and CDR2 is YYEEEE. The CDR3 DNA is TGTGCCAGCAGCTCGACACCATACTCGAACACCGGGGAGCTGTTTTTT. The encoded protein is CASSSTPYSNTGELFF.

This clonotype was seen many times. The chain is built from TRBV29-1 and TRBJ2-7, with a possible D match to TRBD2 (5 bases). From germline, CDR1 is SQVTM and CDR2 ANQGSEA. The CDR3 is 13 residues long. Deletions cut 3 bases from V and 7 bases from J, with 16 bases between. The DNA for the CDR3 is TGCAGCGTTGACCCGGGAAGGGCTGGGGAGCAGTACTTC. This gives the protein CSVDPGRAGEQYF.

This clonotype was picked up many times. The rearrangement joins TRBV5-1 to TRBJ2-5, with D tentatively TRBD1 or TRBD2 (5 bases each). Germline assignment: CDR1 SGHRS and CDR2 YFSETQ. The V and J ends lost 6 bases and 2 bases respectively, with 14 bases between them. CDR3 length: 14 residues. The CDR3 region is CASTPGLAQETQYF. The CDR3 DNA reads as TGCGCCAGCACCCCAGGGCTAGCTCAAGAGACCCAGTACTTC.

The table lists this clonotype with many counts. The CDR3 here is CASSQGSQGPFF. CDR3 DNA: TGTGCCAGCAGCCAGGGGTCCCAGGGACCTTTCTTT. The chain links TRBV14 to TRBJ1-1; tentatively, D is TRBD1 (5 bases). V gave up 3 bases and J gave up 12 bases, with 14 bases separating them. CDR1 and CDR2 (germline): SGHDN, FVKESK. The CDR3 totals 12 residues.

This clonotype appeared a single time. The CDR3 does not close with the conserved phenylalanine or tryptophan, likely indicating a read error. This chain connects TRBV5-1 to TRBJ1-1, with unresolved D. The CDR3 is made up of 13 amino acids. The ends were cut back, 5 bases at V and 0 bases at J, with 8 bases in the middle. Germline CDR1 SGHRS, CDR2 YFSETQ. CDR3 nucleotides: TGCGCCAGCAGACGGACGGTGAACACTGAAGCTTTCTCT. Translating gives CASRRTVNTEAFS.

This clonotype was observed at least ten times. The CDR3 DNA sequence: TGTGCCAGCAGCTACGACAGGGGCTACGAGCAGTACTTC. It encodes CASSYDRGYEQYF. This chain uses TRBV6-5 with TRBJ2-7; 8 bases are shared with TRBD1. This CDR3 has 13 amino acids. The germline V gene has CDR1 MNHEY and CDR2 SVGAGI. Trimming cost V 6 bases and J 3 bases; bases outside gene matches: 4.

There are many counts of this clonotype. V is TRBV20-1 and J is TRBJ2-5, with TRBD2 matching over 9 bases. Germline V lookup: CDR1 DFQATT, CDR2 SNEGSKA (reference sequence). The CDR3 spans 14 residues. Trimming took 3 bases from V and 3 from J; bases not matched to a gene: 5. CDR3 nucleotide sequence: TGCAGTGCTAGGCGGATAGCGGGGGAAGAGACCCAGTACTTC. It specifies CSARRIAGEETQYF.

With regard to this clonotype: At one boundary the junction diverges from the germline segment, which might be a read error. The genes are TRBV5-1 and TRBJ2-2, with D perhaps matching TRBD2 (5 bases). This CDR3 is built from 18 residues. Germline lookup yields CDR1 SGHRS and CDR2 YFSETQ. The CDR3 nucleotides are TGCGCCAGCAGCTTGTCCGCCAACAGCATGGCAAACACCGGGGAACTGTTTTTT. Translating it yields CASSLSANSMANTGELFF.

This clonotype has a count of ten or more. This chain joins TRBV20-1 and TRBJ2-3; weak D call: TRBD2 (6 bases). The germline V gene encodes CDR1 DFQATT and CDR2 SNEGSKA (reference sequence). Trimming left V 3 bases short and J 2 bases short, with 15 bases between. CDR3 size: 15 residues. CDR3 nucleotides: TGCAGTGCTAGTATCCTCGCGGGGTCCACAGATACGCAGTATTTT. As protein: CSASILAGSTDTQYF.

This clonotype came up many times. This chain connects TRBV5-1 to TRBJ2-7; TRBD2 matches at 9 bases. CDR1 is SGHRS and CDR2 is YFSETQ in the germline V gene. V shed 0 bases and J 4 bases; nucleotides not matched to a gene: 5. This CDR3 comprises 15 residues. The CDR3 DNA reads TGCGCCAGCAGCTTGGTCGCTAGCGGGGAATACGAGCAGTACTTC. It codes for CASSLVASGEYEQYF.

This clonotype was observed at least ten times. The V and J genes are TRBV12-3 or TRBV12-4 and TRBJ1-2; D remains unclear. The germline V and J ends were trimmed by 4 bases and 2 bases, with 8 bases remaining between them. This CDR3 is 13 amino acids long. The CDR3 sequence is CASSSDINYGYTF. Here the CDR3 DNA reads TGTGCCAGCAGTTCCGACATAAACTATGGCTACACCTTC.

Many counts were recorded for this clonotype. An end of the junction does not agree with germline; a read error may underlie this. V usage is TRBV20-1 and J usage is TRBJ1-6; weak D call: TRBD1 (6 bases). The CDR3 runs 13 residues. Germline CDR1 DFQATT, CDR2 SNEGSKA (reference sequence). The CDR3 nucleotides read TGTGGCGGACAGAGCTCCTATAATTCACCCCTCCACTTT. It encodes CGGQSSYNSPLHF.

This clonotype came up many times. The gene calls are TRBV20-1 and TRBJ1-1, with 9 bases matching TRBD1. The junction had 12 bases not matched to a gene; V was cut back by 7 bases and J by 0 bases. The CDR3 runs to 16 residues. The V gene's germline CDR1 is DFQATT and CDR2 SNEGSKA (reference sequence). The CDR3 spells CSGYSGTGTMNTEAFF. CDR3 coding DNA: TGCAGTGGCTACTCAGGGACAGGGACCATGAACACTGAAGCTTTCTTT.

This clonotype was observed at least ten times. The V and J genes are TRBV20-1 and TRBJ2-1; no firm D call. The CDR3 runs to 17 residues. The V end lost 0 bases, the J end lost 2 bases, and 17 bases lay between the germline ends. Germline V gene lookup returns CDR1 DFQATT and CDR2 SNEGSKA (reference sequence). The CDR3 region is CSARDFRPDTAYNEQFF. CDR3 DNA: TGCAGTGCTAGAGATTTCCGTCCGGATACTGCCTACAATGAGCAGTTCTTC.

This clonotype was detected ten times or more. The chain combines TRBV20-1 with TRBJ1-5; 8 positions agree with TRBD1. The V and J ends lost 4 bases and 6 bases, in that order; junction bases with no gene match: 8. CDR3 length: 14 residues. Per the germline V gene, CDR1 is DFQATT and CDR2 is SNEGSKA (reference sequence). The CDR3 DNA is TGCAGTGCTAAGGACAGGGCCTCGGCTCAGCCCCAGCATTTT. Translation: CSAKDRASAQPQHF.

This clonotype was seen repeatedly, ten times or more. The chain carries TRBV12-3 or TRBV12-4 and TRBJ2-7; no firm D call. This CDR3 spans 11 amino acids. Trimming removed 2 bases from V and 7 bases from J, with 6 bases in between. The CDR3 region is CASSLKGEQYF. The CDR3 DNA is TGTGCCAGCAGTTTAAAGGGTGAGCAGTACTTC.

This clonotype showed up many times. The J gene is TRBJ2-1, the V gene TRBV2; D is unclear. Germline values: CDR1 SNHLY, CDR2 FYNNEI. Trimming left V 6 bases short and J 3 bases short, with 15 bases between. This CDR3 is 15 amino acids long. CDR3 residues: CASRVERNDYNEQFF. The CDR3 DNA sequence: TGTGCCAGCAGAGTTGAAAGAAATGACTACAATGAGCAGTTCTTC.

This clonotype came up many times. The chain uses TRBV20-1 and TRBJ2-3, with TRBD2 matching over 8 bases. After removal of 1 base from V and 6 bases from J, the junction contained 9 bases not matched to a gene. CDR3 size: 15 residues. CDR1 is DFQATT and CDR2 is SNEGSKA in the germline V gene (reference sequence). The CDR3 here is CSARAGGRTSDTQYF. Here the CDR3 DNA reads TGCAGTGCTAGAGCCGGCGGGAGGACGAGCGATACGCAGTATTTT.

This clonotype was seen repeatedly, ten times or more. The rearrangement joins TRBV7-2 to TRBJ2-5; the match to TRBD2 covers 9 bases. The V gene end was trimmed by 2 bases and the J gene end by 4 bases; junction bases not matched to a gene: 17. CDR1 SGHTA and CDR2 FQGNSA come from the germline V gene. The CDR3 covers 19 residues. The CDR3 spells CASSLLRGTVSGSGETQYF. As DNA, the CDR3 is TGTGCCAGCAGCTTACTTCGAGGCACCGTTAGCGGGAGTGGAGAGACCCAGTACTTC.

This clonotype was detected ten times or more. The genes are TRBV5-5 and TRBJ2-5, with unresolved D. V dropped 3 bases and J dropped 1 base, with 10 bases sitting between them. The CDR3 contains 14 residues. The germline CDR1 and CDR2 sequences are SGHKS and YYEKEE (reference sequence). The CDR3 loop reads CASSSLVSQETQYF. CDR3 nucleotides: TGTGCCAGCAGCTCCCTAGTAAGCCAAGAGACCCAGTACTTC.

This clonotype was recorded many times. The J gene is TRBJ2-1, the V gene TRBV9; D not resolved. With 0 bases removed from V and 7 bases from J, the gap between germline ends came to 11 bases. In germline, CDR1 is SGDLS, CDR2 YYNGEE. The CDR3 runs to 14 residues. The CDR3 nucleotides are TGTGCCAGCAGCGTAGGGCTGGAGAGGAATGAGCAGTTCTTC. Encoded protein: CASSVGLERNEQFF. The variable domain in full, completed from reference TRBV9 and TRBJ2-1, reads DSGVTQTPKHLITATGQRVTLRCSPRSGDLSVYWYQQSLDQGLQFLIQYYNGEERAKGNILERFSAQQFPDLHSELNLSSLELGDSALYFCASSVGLERNEQFFGPGTRLTVL.